The rows below give T cell receptor beta chains drawn from one sample of a study of T cell responses to AZD1222 COVID-19 vaccine. Here immunoSEQ multiplex PCR was the method, and the copy in TCRdb shows in-frame clones only, minus some. This table holds about 140,000 clones, 92% found once. The material was peripheral blood, obtained on day 0 of AZD1222 vaccination. Receptors were obtained from an adult in good health. The CDR3 runs from the conserved cysteine through the conserved F or W. The D gene is left open where the match is weak. Clone size, where shown, is once, few, many, or a class for clones that have expanded.

CDR3: CASSKGSGSGDTQYF
DNA: TGTGCCAGCAGCAAGGGTAGCGGGAGCGGAGATACGCAGTATTTT
D: TRBD2
size: -
V: TRBV7-8
J: TRBJ2-3

CDR3: CASSFGQKVEAFF
DNA: TGTGCCAGCAGCTTCGGACAGAAAGTTGAAGCTTTCTTT
D: -
size: -
V: TRBV5-4
J: TRBJ1-1

CDR3: CASSFGGYGYTF
DNA: TGTGCCAGCAGTTTTGGGGGCTATGGCTACACCTTC
D: -
size: once
V: TRBV28
J: TRBJ1-2

CDR3: CASSPDPGQVGSPLHF
DNA: TGTGCCAGCAGCCCCGACCCGGGACAGGTCGGTTCACCCCTCCACTTT
D: TRBD1
size: few
V: TRBV5-4
J: TRBJ1-6

CDR3: CAISAGEGTEAFF
DNA: TGTGCCATCAGCGCAGGGGAAGGAACTGAAGCTTTCTTT
D: -
size: -
V: TRBV10-3
J: TRBJ1-1

CDR3: CATRDRTNTEAFF
DNA: TGTGCCACCAGAGACAGAACTAACACTGAAGCTTTCTTT
D: -
size: -
V: TRBV24-1
J: TRBJ1-1

CDR3: CASSLGHDYNSPLHF
DNA: TGTGCCAGCAGCCTAGGACACGACTATAATTCACCCCTCCACTTT
D: -
size: -
V: TRBV5-4
J: TRBJ1-6

CDR3: CASSRGSGTGVRTGELFF
DNA: TGCGCCAGCAGTCGAGGGAGCGGGACAGGGGTTCGCACCGGGGAGCTGTTTTTT
D: TRBD1
size: -
V: TRBV4-3
J: TRBJ2-2

CDR3: CATQLSYEQYF
DNA: TGTGCCACCCAGTTAAGTTACGAGCAGTACTTC
D: -
size: -
V: TRBV6-5
J: TRBJ2-7

CDR3: CASSLVSMGSVETQYF
DNA: TGTGCCAGCAGCTTAGTGTCGATGGGCTCCGTGGAGACCCAGTACTTC
D: -
size: -
V: TRBV7-8
J: TRBJ2-5

CDR3: CASSLLSGSRETQYF
DNA: TGTGCCAGCAGCTTACTATCGGGCAGTAGAGAGACCCAGTACTTC
D: -
size: -
V: TRBV11-2
J: TRBJ2-5

CDR3: CASTPGNTEAFF
DNA: TGTGCCAGCACGCCGGGGAACACTGAAGCTTTCTTT
D: -
size: -
V: TRBV12-3/TRBV12-4
J: TRBJ1-1

CDR3: CASSFYPQGTHQPQHF
DNA: TGTGCCAGCAGTTTCTATCCGCAGGGGACGCATCAGCCCCAGCATTTT
D: -
size: -
V: TRBV28
J: TRBJ1-5

CDR3: CASSLPGQGYEQYF
DNA: TGTGCCAGCAGTTTGCCGGGACAGGGCTACGAGCAGTACTTC
D: TRBD1
size: -
V: TRBV28
J: TRBJ2-7

CDR3: CASSQGNQPQHF
DNA: TGTGCCAGCAGCCAGGGTAATCAGCCCCAGCATTTT
D: -
size: -
V: TRBV7-9
J: TRBJ1-5

CDR3: CASSARTGYTGELFF
DNA: TGTGCCAGCAGTGCTAGAACAGGGTACACCGGGGAGCTGTTTTTT
D: -
size: -
V: TRBV7-3
J: TRBJ2-2

CDR3: CASSYFSGGNTGELFF
DNA: TGTGCCAGCAGTTACTTTAGCGGGGGGAACACCGGGGAGCTGTTTTTT
D: TRBD2
size: -
V: TRBV6-5
J: TRBJ2-2

CDR3: CASRAQGAYEQYF
DNA: TGTGCCAGCAGGGCTCAGGGGGCTTACGAGCAGTACTTC
D: TRBD1
size: -
V: TRBV28
J: TRBJ2-7

CDR3: CAWRRTGGTGNTIYF
DNA: TGTGCCTGGAGAAGGACAGGGGGTACAGGAAACACCATATATTTT
D: TRBD1
size: -
V: TRBV30
J: TRBJ1-3

CDR3: CASSQYRVTSGNTIYF
DNA: TGTGCCAGCAGCCAATACAGGGTTACCTCTGGAAACACCATATATTTT
D: -
size: -
V: TRBV7-8
J: TRBJ1-3

CDR3: CASSQIGVAKNIQYF
DNA: TGCGCCAGCAGCCAAATAGGGGTAGCCAAAAACATTCAGTACTTC
D: -
size: once
V: TRBV4-1
J: TRBJ2-4

CDR3: CASSAFRGLAGRDTQYF
DNA: TGTGCCAGCTCAGCCTTCAGGGGACTAGCGGGTCGGGATACGCAGTATTTT
D: TRBD2
size: once
V: TRBV18
J: TRBJ2-3

CDR3: CASSVGVRDTTDTQYF
DNA: TGTGCCAGCAGCGTAGGAGTCCGGGACACCACAGATACGCAGTATTTT
D: -
size: -
V: TRBV9
J: TRBJ2-3

CDR3: CASSSGGRAEAFF
DNA: TGTGCCAGCAGCTCAGGGGGTCGAGCTGAAGCTTTCTTT
D: TRBD1
size: -
V: TRBV16
J: TRBJ1-1

CDR3: CASSRQGGETQYF
DNA: TGTGCCAGCAGTAGACAGGGGGGAGAGACCCAGTACTTC
D: TRBD1
size: once
V: TRBV12-3/TRBV12-4
J: TRBJ2-5

CDR3: CASSGDFGELFF
DNA: TGTGCCAGCAGCGGGGACTTCGGGGAGCTGTTTTTT
D: -
size: -
V: TRBV5-4
J: TRBJ2-2

CDR3: CAIKGSGANVLTF
DNA: TGTGCCATCAAGGGCTCTGGGGCCAACGTCCTGACTTTC
D: -
size: -
V: TRBV10-3
J: TRBJ2-6

CDR3: CASSSQGSGNTIYF
DNA: TGTGCCAGCAGCTCCCAGGGCTCTGGAAACACCATATATTTT
D: -
size: -
V: TRBV7-2
J: TRBJ1-3

CDR3: CASSYGTSGLGEQFF
DNA: TGTGCCAGCAGCTACGGGACTAGCGGGCTAGGTGAGCAGTTCTTC
D: TRBD2
size: -
V: TRBV9
J: TRBJ2-1

CDR3: CASRLSAVPSYEQYF
DNA: TGTGCCAGTCGTCTGAGTGCGGTACCCTCCTACGAGCAGTACTTC
D: -
size: few
V: TRBV19
J: TRBJ2-7

CDR3: CASSVGSGALQETQYF
DNA: TGTGCCAGCAGCGTGGGTAGCGGGGCACTACAAGAGACCCAGTACTTC
D: TRBD2
size: -
V: TRBV9
J: TRBJ2-5